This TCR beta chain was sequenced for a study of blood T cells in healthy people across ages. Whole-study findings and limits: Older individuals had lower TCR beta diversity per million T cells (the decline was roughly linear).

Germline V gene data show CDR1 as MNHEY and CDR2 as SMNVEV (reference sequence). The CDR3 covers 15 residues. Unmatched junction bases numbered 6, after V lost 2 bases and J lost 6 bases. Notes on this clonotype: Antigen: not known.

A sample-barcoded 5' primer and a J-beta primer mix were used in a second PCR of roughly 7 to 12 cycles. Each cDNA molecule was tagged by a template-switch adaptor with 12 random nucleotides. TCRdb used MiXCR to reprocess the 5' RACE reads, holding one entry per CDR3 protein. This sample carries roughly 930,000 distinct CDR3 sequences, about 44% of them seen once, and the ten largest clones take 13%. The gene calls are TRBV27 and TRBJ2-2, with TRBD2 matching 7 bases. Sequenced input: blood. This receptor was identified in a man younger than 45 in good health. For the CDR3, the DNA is TGTGCCAGCAGTTTAATCGGGGAGGGGTCCGGGGAGCTGTTTTTT. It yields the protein CASSLIGEGSGELFF.